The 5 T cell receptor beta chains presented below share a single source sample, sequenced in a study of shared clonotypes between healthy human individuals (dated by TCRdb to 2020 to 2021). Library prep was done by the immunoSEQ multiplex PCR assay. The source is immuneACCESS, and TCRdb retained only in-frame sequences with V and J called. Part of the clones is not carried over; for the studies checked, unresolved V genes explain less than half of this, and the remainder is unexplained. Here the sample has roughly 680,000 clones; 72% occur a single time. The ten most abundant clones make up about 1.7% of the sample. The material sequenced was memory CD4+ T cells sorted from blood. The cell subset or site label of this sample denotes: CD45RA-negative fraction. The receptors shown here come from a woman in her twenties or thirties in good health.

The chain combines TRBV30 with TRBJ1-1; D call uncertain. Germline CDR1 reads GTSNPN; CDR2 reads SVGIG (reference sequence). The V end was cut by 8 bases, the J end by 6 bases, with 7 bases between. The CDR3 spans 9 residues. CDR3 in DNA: TGTGCCGGGAAACCTGAAGCTTTCTTT. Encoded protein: CAGKPEAFF.

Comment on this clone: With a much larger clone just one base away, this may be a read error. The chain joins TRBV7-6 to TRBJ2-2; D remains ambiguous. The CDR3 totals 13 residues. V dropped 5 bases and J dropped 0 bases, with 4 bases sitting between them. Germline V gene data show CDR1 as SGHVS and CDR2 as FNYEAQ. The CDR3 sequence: CASSVSNTGELFF. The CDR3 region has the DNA TGTGCCAGCAGCGTTTCGAACACCGGGGAGCTGTTTTTT.

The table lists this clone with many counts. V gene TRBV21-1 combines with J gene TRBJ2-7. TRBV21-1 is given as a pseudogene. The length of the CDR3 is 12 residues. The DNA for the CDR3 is TGTGCCAGCAGCAAGGGTCGCTACGAGCAGTACTTC. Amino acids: CASSKGRYEQYF.

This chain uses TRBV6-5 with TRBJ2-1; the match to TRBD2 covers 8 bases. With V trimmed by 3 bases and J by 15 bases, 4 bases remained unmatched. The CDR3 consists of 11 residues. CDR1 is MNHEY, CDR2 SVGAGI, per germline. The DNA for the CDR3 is TGTGCCAGCAGTTATTCGGGGGGGACGTTCTTC. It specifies CASSYSGGTFF.

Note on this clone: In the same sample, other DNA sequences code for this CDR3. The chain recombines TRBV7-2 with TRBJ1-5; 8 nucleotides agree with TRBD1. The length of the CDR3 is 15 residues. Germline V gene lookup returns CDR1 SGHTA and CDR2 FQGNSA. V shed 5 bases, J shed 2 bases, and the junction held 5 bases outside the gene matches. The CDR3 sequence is CASSPRGRGNQPQHF. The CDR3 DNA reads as TGTGCCAGCAGCCCCAGGGGGCGCGGCAATCAGCCCCAGCATTTT.